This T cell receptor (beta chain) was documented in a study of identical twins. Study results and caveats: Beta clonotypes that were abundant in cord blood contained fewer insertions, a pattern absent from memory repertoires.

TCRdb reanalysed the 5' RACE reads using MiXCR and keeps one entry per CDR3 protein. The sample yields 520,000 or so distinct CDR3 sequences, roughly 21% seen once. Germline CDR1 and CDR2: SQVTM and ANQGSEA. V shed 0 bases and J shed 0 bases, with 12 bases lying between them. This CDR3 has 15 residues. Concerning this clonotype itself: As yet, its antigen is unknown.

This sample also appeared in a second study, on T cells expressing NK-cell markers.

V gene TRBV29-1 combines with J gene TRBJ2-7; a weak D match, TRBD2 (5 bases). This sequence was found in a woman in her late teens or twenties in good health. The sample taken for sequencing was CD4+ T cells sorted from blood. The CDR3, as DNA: TGCAGCGTTGAAGAGGGCGGGCCCAGCTCCTACGAGCAGTACTTC. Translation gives CSVEEGGPSSYEQYF.